This T cell receptor (beta chain) originates from a study of blood T cells in healthy people across ages. Note on this clonotype: What it binds is unknown.

From germline, CDR1 is DFQATT and CDR2 SNEGSKA (reference sequence). Trimming cost V 5 bases and J 2 bases; bases outside gene matches: 8. The CDR3 runs 16 residues. With a J-beta primer mix and a sample-barcoded 5' primer, a second PCR ran roughly 6 to 11 cycles. Each CDR3 protein gets one entry after TCRdb re-called the 5' RACE reads with MiXCR. The sample has some 900,000 distinct CDR3 sequences, 40% to 60% seen once; the top ten hold around an eighth. Study outcomes and limitations: Versus aged donors, long-lived donors had higher diversity and more naive CD4+ cells.

The source material was blood. The sequence was collected from a man aged 30-40 years in good health. The chain combines TRBV20-1 with TRBJ2-5; 13 bases are shared with TRBD2. CDR3 protein: CSAHILAGGRQETQYF. In nucleotides, the CDR3 is TGCAGTGCTCATATACTAGCGGGGGGGAGACAAGAGACCCAGTACTTC.